The clone carrying this TCR beta chain was observed a few times. The antigen remains unidentified. The source of the sample is a study of naive and memory T cell subsets. V was pared by 3 bases and J by 4 bases, with 1 base of the junction left unmatched. The CDR3 runs 12 residues. CDR1 and CDR2 from the germline V gene are SQVTM and ANQGSEA. Whole-study results and caveats: RNA-based TCR counts may shift with T cell activation and differentiation.

Two oligonucleotides, mixed equimolar, formed the beta constant-region primer covering TRBC1 and TRBC2. Nested alpha and beta constant-region primers with the SP2 primer drove four PCR rounds on ligated cDNA. TCRdb ran MiXCR on the UMI-ligation and nested PCR reads and lists one entry per CDR3 protein. The table lists tens of thousands of distinct CDR3 sequences, around 14% of them singletons. The J gene is TRBJ2-3, the V gene TRBV29-1; 7 bases fit TRBD2. The sequenced material came from central memory CD4+ T cells from blood. This clonotype was obtained from a human donor in good health. The CDR3 region has the DNA TGCAGCGTTGACGCGGGAGCAGATACGCAGTATTTT. This encodes CSVDAGADTQYF.